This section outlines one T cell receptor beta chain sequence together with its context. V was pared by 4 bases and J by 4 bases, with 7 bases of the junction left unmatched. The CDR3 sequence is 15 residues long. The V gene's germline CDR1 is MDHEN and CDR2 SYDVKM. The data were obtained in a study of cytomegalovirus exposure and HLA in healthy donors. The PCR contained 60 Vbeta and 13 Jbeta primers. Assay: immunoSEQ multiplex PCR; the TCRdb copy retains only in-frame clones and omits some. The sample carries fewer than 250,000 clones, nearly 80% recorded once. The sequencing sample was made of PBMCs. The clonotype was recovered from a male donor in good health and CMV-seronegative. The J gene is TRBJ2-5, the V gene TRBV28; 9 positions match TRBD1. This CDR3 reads CASSYWETGGETQYF. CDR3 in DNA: TGTGCCAGCAGTTACTGGGAGACAGGGGGAGAGACCCAGTACTTC.